A single sample is the source of the 23 T cell receptor beta chains below, sequenced in a study of shared clonotypes between healthy human individuals. Terminally differentiated effector memory CD45RA+ cells were excluded by CCR7 positive selection of CD45RO-negative cells. Profiled with immunoSEQ multiplex PCR; TCRdb holds only in-frame clones, not every one. The repertoire holds about 2.2 million clones, with under 95% as singletons. Sequences were obtained from naive CD8+ T cells from PBMCs. All receptors come from a man between 18 and 35 years old in good health. Some clones in this sample may be carry-over from other donors' samples.

The V and J genes are TRBV9 and TRBJ1-2; D gene uncertain. The CDR3 totals 16 residues. The germline V and J ends were trimmed by 0 bases and 0 bases, with 12 bases remaining between them. The V gene's germline CDR1 is SGDLS and CDR2 YYNGEE. CDR3 amino acids: CASSVGKGSANYGYTF. In nucleotides, the CDR3 is TGTGCCAGCAGCGTAGGAAAGGGTTCAGCTAACTATGGCTACACCTTC.

V gene TRBV5-4 combines with J gene TRBJ1-2, with D possibly matching TRBD1 (5 bases). The CDR3 is made up of 12 amino acids. V was pared by 7 bases and J by 4 bases, with 11 bases between. Per the germline V gene, CDR1 is SGHNT and CDR2 is YYREEE (reference sequence). CDR3: CASLDSPYGYTF. CDR3 in DNA: TGTGCCAGCCTTGACAGCCCCTATGGCTACACCTTC.

The chain employs TRBV6-1 and TRBJ1-1; possible D gene TRBD1, 5 bases. V shed 9 bases and J shed 1 base, with 18 bases lying between them. Germline CDR1 reads MNHNS; CDR2 reads SASEGT. CDR3 length: 15 residues. CDR3 sequence (DNA): TGTGCCAGTTTTGGGGCCGCAGCCCGGAACACTGAAGCTTTCTTT. Its translation is CASFGAAARNTEAFF.

The chain has TRBV9 and TRBJ1-2; no reliable D call. Trimming left V 3 bases short and J 3 bases short, with 18 bases between. Germline V CDR1 and CDR2: SGDLS, YYNGEE. The CDR3 is made up of 16 amino acids. The CDR3 bases are TGTGCCAGCAGCGGACCCCTCGCTGGAGGATACTATGGCTACACCTTC. The encoded protein is CASSGPLAGGYYGYTF.

V usage is TRBV2 and J usage is TRBJ1-1, with D possibly matching TRBD1 (6 bases). CDR1 is SNHLY, CDR2 FYNNEI, per germline. The CDR3 is made up of 19 amino acids. V dropped 5 bases and J dropped 0 bases, with 25 bases sitting between them. This chain's CDR3 is CASSQRTGLGPNMNTEAFF. The CDR3, as DNA: TGTGCCAGCAGTCAACGTACAGGGTTGGGCCCCAATATGAACACTGAAGCTTTCTTT.

This clone has just one count. Other DNA sequences from this sample encode an identical CDR3 as well. In DNA form, the CDR3 reads TGTGCCAGCAGCGTAGAGGGCAATGAGCAGTTCTTC. Amino acid sequence: CASSVEGNEQFF. V is TRBV9 and J is TRBJ2-1; no definite D call. V dropped 0 bases and J dropped 6 bases, with 4 bases sitting between them. Germline loops: CDR1 SGDLS, CDR2 YYNGEE. The CDR3 length is 12 residues.

CDR3: CASRQKLAGVRDTQYF. In nucleotides, the CDR3 is TGTGCAAGTCGTCAGAAACTAGCGGGAGTTAGAGATACGCAGTATTTT. The chain employs TRBV12-2 and TRBJ2-3; TRBD2 was called by the table and not checked on the DNA. TRBV12-2 represents a pseudogene. The CDR3 is 16 residues long.

This chain joins TRBV7-9 and TRBJ1-1; no firm D call. V gave up 7 bases and J gave up 3 bases, with 9 bases separating them. This CDR3 is 12 amino acids long. The germline V gene has CDR1 SEHNR and CDR2 FQNEAQ (reference sequence). This CDR3 is CASTRGDTEAFF. The CDR3 DNA is TGTGCCAGCACCAGAGGCGACACTGAAGCTTTCTTT.

The chain is built from TRBV19 and TRBJ2-3; 12 nucleotides match TRBD2. Germline V lookup: CDR1 LNHDA, CDR2 SQIVND (reference sequence). The CDR3 consists of 17 residues. Trimming took 5 bases from V and 7 from J; bases not matched to a gene: 13. DNA of the CDR3: TGTGCCAGTAGTGCCGCGACTAGCGGGAGAAGTGATTATACGCAGTATTTT. It encodes CASSAATSGRSDYTQYF. Full variable domain (outside the CDR3, taken from reference TRBV19 and TRBJ2-3): DGGITQSPKYLFRKEGQNVTLSCEQNLNHDAMYWYRQDPGQGLRLIYYSQIVNDFQKGDIAEGYSVSREKKESFPLTVTSAQKNPTAFYLCASSAATSGRSDYTQYFGPGTRLTVL.

V is TRBV15 and J is TRBJ2-3; the match to TRBD1 covers 7 bases. The germline V gene has CDR1 LNHNV and CDR2 YYDKDF (reference sequence). J gave up 2 bases and V 0 bases, and 20 bases lay outside the gene matches. The CDR3 totals 21 residues. The CDR3: CATSRDPIHSTGLRDTDTQYF. CDR3 sequence (DNA): TGTGCCACCAGCAGAGATCCCATTCACTCGACAGGGTTAAGGGACACAGATACGCAGTATTTT.

The chain joins TRBV5-4 to TRBJ1-2, with 7 bases matching TRBD1. Germline CDR1 and CDR2: SGHNT and YYREEE (reference sequence). After removal of 0 bases from V and 7 bases from J, the junction contained 9 bases not matched to a gene. The CDR3 consists of 15 residues. The chain's CDR3 is CASSLDQGDRVGYTF. The CDR3 DNA follows: TGTGCCAGCAGCTTGGATCAGGGGGATCGTGTTGGCTACACCTTC.

This chain uses TRBV7-8 with TRBJ1-4; D gene ambiguous. This CDR3 is 16 amino acids long. Germline CDR1 reads SGHVS; CDR2 reads FQNEAQ. Trimming cost V 5 bases and J 0 bases, with 13 bases left between them. The DNA of the CDR3 is TGTGCCAGCAGCCCCCGCGAAGGTGCAACTAATGAAAAACTGTTTTTT. It translates to CASSPREGATNEKLFF. The whole variable domain, remainder taken from reference TRBV7-8 and TRBJ1-4, is GAGVSQSPRYKVAKRGQDVALRCDPISGHVSLFWYQQALGQGPEFLTYFQNEAQLDKSGLPSDRFFAERPEGSVSTLKIQRTQQEDSAVYLCASSPREGATNEKLFFGSGTQLSVL.

The V call is TRBV6-4, the J call TRBJ2-3; no clear D. There are 13 residues in the CDR3. CDR1 is MRHNA and CDR2 is SNTAGT in the germline V gene. V lost 3 bases and J lost 4, with 8 bases in between. The CDR3 protein is CASSEKGSDTQYF. CDR3 sequence (DNA): TGTGCCAGCAGTGAAAAAGGGTCAGATACGCAGTATTTT.

The genes are TRBV25-1 and TRBJ1-1, with D tentatively TRBD1 (5 bases). Deletions cut 7 bases from V and 1 base from J, with 13 bases between. Germline V lookup: CDR1 MGHDK, CDR2 SYGVNS. The CDR3 sequence is 14 residues long. The CDR3 DNA sequence: TGTGCCAGCACCCACGGGGGGTGGAACACTGAAGCTTTCTTT. Its translation: CASTHGGWNTEAFF.

J is TRBJ1-4 and V is TRBV4-1; D is ambiguous. Germline lookup yields CDR1 MGHRA and CDR2 YSYEKL. The CDR3 is 15 residues long. V was pared by 4 bases and J by 0 bases, with 9 bases between. The CDR3: CASSLRRPTNEKLFF. CDR3 DNA sequence: TGCGCCAGCAGCCTTCGACGGCCAACTAATGAAAAACTGTTTTTT.

This chain joins TRBV9 and TRBJ2-7; tentative D call: TRBD2 (6 bases). Germline CDR1 is SGDLS and CDR2 is YYNGEE. V was shortened by 0 bases and J by 3 bases, with 13 bases between the two germline ends. The CDR3 runs 15 residues. The CDR3 DNA sequence: TGTGCCAGCAGCGTAGTCGGGGGAGGCTTCTACGAGCAGTACTTC. Its protein is CASSVVGGGFYEQYF.

The chain has TRBV11-2 and TRBJ2-2; D remains ambiguous. The CDR3 has 14 residues. With 3 bases removed from V and 7 bases from J, the gap between germline ends came to 12 bases. Germline V lookup: CDR1 SGHAT, CDR2 FQNNGV. DNA of the CDR3: TGTGCCAGCAGCTTCCTTGCCTGGGGCGGGGAGCTGTTTTTT. It codes for CASSFLAWGGELFF.

Only a few counts were recorded for this clone. V and J are TRBV13 and TRBJ1-1; 9 bases are a match to TRBD1. Unmatched junction bases numbered 5, after V lost 5 bases and J lost 1 base. This CDR3 spans 15 amino acids. Germline V CDR1 and CDR2: PRHDT, FYEKMQ (reference sequence). Written as DNA, the CDR3 is TGTGCCAGCAGCGTCGAGGGACAGGGGAACACTGAAGCTTTCTTT. Its translation is CASSVEGQGNTEAFF.

The chain uses TRBV28 and TRBJ1-1; D gene ambiguous. CDR3 size: 15 residues. The germline CDR1 and CDR2 sequences are MDHEN and SYDVKM. V shed 4 bases and J shed 1 base, with 13 bases lying between them. In DNA form, the CDR3 reads TGTGCCAGCAGTTCTGCCCGATGGGGGAACACTGAAGCTTTCTTT. It translates to CASSSARWGNTEAFF.

This sequence joins TRBV6-4 and TRBJ1-1, with TRBD1 identical over 10 bases. Germline V gene lookup returns CDR1 MRHNA and CDR2 SNTAGT. With 6 bases clipped from V and 8 bases from J, the junction kept 6 bases outside the gene matches. The CDR3 loop spans 13 amino acids. For the CDR3, the DNA is TGTGCCAGCAGGCCCGGGACAGGGGCGGAAGCTTTCTTT. Its translation: CASRPGTGAEAFF.

The chain has TRBV12-5 and TRBJ1-1; D not certain. V lost 1 base and J lost 6, with 3 bases in between. Germline values: CDR1 LGHNT, CDR2 FRNRAP. The CDR3 consists of 11 residues. CDR3 sequence reads: CASGLGAEAFF. For the CDR3, the DNA is TGTGCTAGTGGTTTGGGGGCTGAAGCTTTCTTT.

The gene calls are TRBV6-5 and TRBJ2-7; D possibly uses TRBD1 or TRBD2 (5 bases each). V lost 5 bases to trimming and J lost 0 bases, with 14 bases between them. This CDR3 comprises 15 residues. Germline V gives CDR1 MNHEY, CDR2 SVGAGI. CDR3 residues: CASSPSGTYSYEQYF. The CDR3 DNA reads TGTGCCAGCAGTCCCTCCGGGACCTACTCCTACGAGCAGTACTTC.

Here the CDR3 DNA reads TGTGCCAGCAGTGCCGGACTAGCGGGAGATTTAGAGACCCAGTACTTC. Translation: CASSAGLAGDLETQYF. J is TRBJ2-5 and V is TRBV28; TRBD2 matches at 13 bases. Germline CDR1 and CDR2: MDHEN and SYDVKM. With 5 bases clipped from V and 4 bases from J, the junction kept 7 bases outside the gene matches. This CDR3 contains 16 residues.